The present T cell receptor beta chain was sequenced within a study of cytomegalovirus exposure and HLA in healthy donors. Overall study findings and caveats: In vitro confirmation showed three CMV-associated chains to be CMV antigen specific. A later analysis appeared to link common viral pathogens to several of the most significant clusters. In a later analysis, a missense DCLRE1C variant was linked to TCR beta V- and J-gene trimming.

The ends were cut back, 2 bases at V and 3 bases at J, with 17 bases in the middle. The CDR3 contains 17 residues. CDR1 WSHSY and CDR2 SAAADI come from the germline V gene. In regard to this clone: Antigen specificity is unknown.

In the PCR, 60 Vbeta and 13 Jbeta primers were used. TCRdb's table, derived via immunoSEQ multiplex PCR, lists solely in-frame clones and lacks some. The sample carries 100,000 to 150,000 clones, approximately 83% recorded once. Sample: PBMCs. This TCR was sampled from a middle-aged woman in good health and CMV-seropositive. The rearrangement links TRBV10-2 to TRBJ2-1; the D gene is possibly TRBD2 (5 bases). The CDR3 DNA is TGCGCCAGCAGTGAGGGCCCCGGGATCACCTTCTACAATGAGCAGTTCTTC. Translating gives CASSEGPGITFYNEQFF.